This TCR beta chain emerged from a study of early T cells in non-severe SARS-CoV-2 infection. Study as a whole: Chains from this unsorted whole-blood bulk RNA could not be paired.

As part of library construction, unique molecular identifiers were attached to individual cDNA molecules. MiXCR, run by TCRdb on the 5' RACE reads, gives a single entry per CDR3 protein. Of about 69,000 distinct CDR3 sequences listed, roughly a tenth are singletons. This clonotype has ten or more counts. V was pared by 5 bases and J by 7 bases, with 12 bases between. The CDR3 extends over 12 amino acids. In germline, CDR1 is MNHNS, CDR2 SASEGT. The chain employs TRBV6-1 and TRBJ2-7; D gene ambiguous. Sequencing was performed on whole blood. The source is an adult who was a healthcare worker with PCR-confirmed SARS-CoV-2 infection or an uninfected control (not recorded which). CDR3 bases: TGTGCCAGCAGTATTCAGTGGGAAGAGCAGTACTTC. This codes for CASSIQWEEQYF.